The subject of this entry is one T cell receptor beta chain. This clone has only one observation. It has no known antigen specificity. No clone much larger than this one lies a single base away; base qualities are absent. The sample originates from a study of blood T cell repertoires in COVID-19 (dated by TCRdb to about 2020). For the study in its entirety: Samples from collaborators originated in the United States, Italy and Spain and spanned both the acute and convalescent phases of COVID-19. The prospective study material was composed of cDNA or gDNA derived from T cells, B-cell-depleted T cells, or PBMCs. Samples came from the ongoing ImmuneRACE study (first 160 participants) plus 1,254 subjects from 6 global collaborators. The repertoires were released in a freely available public database meant as a resource for research on the immune response to SARS-CoV-2. Where available, HLA class I and class II types were taken from metadata supplied by the sample provider and were not determined by assay-based typing. A de-identified subject ID, COVID-19 status, age in years and sex were almost always included in the sample metadata. Subjects who had been exposed to COVID-19, were actively infected with it, or had recovered from it provided the deeply sampled blood TCRbeta repertoires that made up the dataset.

Study-level results and caveats: Clinical and demographic metadata were provided uncurated, with the amount varying by source and participant.

TCRbeta CDR3 regions were amplified from genomic DNA using the immunoSEQ Assay, a bias-controlled multiplex PCR. Regarding the original processing steps: Within the assay, amplification of reference gene primers was used to estimate how many nucleated cells each sample contained. Sequence reads were collapsed and filtered to measure the absolute abundance of every unique TCRbeta CDR3 rearrangement. Productive Simpson clonality was computed per sample as the square root of Simpson's diversity index over productive rearrangements. The clones in this table, taken by TCRdb from immuneACCESS, are in-frame only. Not every clone is retained; where verified, under half of the shortfall comes from an unresolved V gene, and the cause of the rest is unknown. V and J calls and clone size follow that table, whereas D and trimming were derived from the DNA. The sample table shows hundreds of thousands of clones, and around 87% are seen once. The ten largest clonotypes hold just under 6.5% of the sample.

The CDR3 measures 16 amino acids from cysteine to phenylalanine. Just the 48-base CDR3 DNA is kept, in frame starting at base 1. Relative to germline, V is missing 4 bases and J is missing 3 bases, with 11 bases of the junction outside any gene match. CDR1 and CDR2 (SGHRS, YFSETQ) derive from the germline V gene. One collaborating source in Seattle enrolled patients during active infection and followed them longitudinally through the course of disease. The collaborating institutions used their own protocols to collect whole blood in K2EDTA tubes. For TCRbeta analysis, collaborator samples were shipped as frozen whole blood, as isolated PBMCs, or as DNA extracted from either sample type.

The origin of this receptor is a woman in her forties or fifties with COVID-19, enrolled during active disease. The rearranged segments are TRBV5-1 and TRBJ2-3; 7 middle bases align to TRBD2. The sample was peripheral blood. The sequence in DNA is TGCGCCAGCAGCACCCTTGCGTGGGGAGGGACAGATACGCAGTATTTT. Translated, this gives CASSTLAWGGTDTQYF.